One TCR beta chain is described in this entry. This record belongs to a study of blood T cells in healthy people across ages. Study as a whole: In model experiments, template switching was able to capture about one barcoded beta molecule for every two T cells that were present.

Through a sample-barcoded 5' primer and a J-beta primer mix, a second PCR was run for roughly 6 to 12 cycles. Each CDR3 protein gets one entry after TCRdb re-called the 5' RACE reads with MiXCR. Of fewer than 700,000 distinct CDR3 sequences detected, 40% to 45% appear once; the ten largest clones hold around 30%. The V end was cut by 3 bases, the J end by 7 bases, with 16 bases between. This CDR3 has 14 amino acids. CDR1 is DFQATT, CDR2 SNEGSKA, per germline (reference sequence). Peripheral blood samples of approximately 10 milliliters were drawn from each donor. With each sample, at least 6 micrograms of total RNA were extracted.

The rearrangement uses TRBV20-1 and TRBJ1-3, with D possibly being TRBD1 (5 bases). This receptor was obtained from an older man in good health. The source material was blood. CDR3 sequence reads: CSASGAPGGNTIYF. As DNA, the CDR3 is TGCAGTGCTAGCGGGGCGCCTGGGGGGAACACCATATATTTT.